This T cell receptor (beta chain) came from a study of blood T cell repertoires in COVID-19. On the study more broadly: The study drew acute and convalescent COVID-19 samples from the United States, Italy and Spain. The cDNA or gDNA used as material had been derived from T cells, B-cell-depleted T cells, or PBMCs.

The CDR3 sequence is 16 residues long. V gave up 0 bases and J gave up 0 bases; unmatched junction bases: 2. The V gene's germline CDR1 is LGHDT and CDR2 YNNKEL (reference sequence). As processed by the authors: Cell counts per sample came from amplifying reference gene primers. Clones were sequenced by immunoSEQ multiplex PCR, and TCRdb holds only the in-frame ones, with some missing. V, J and clone size reflect that table, while D and trimming were determined from the DNA. The sample yields under 250,000 clones, around 90% seen once. This chain joins TRBV3-1 (or the pseudogene TRBV3-2) and TRBJ1-3, with 7 bases matching TRBD1. The TCR comes from a woman in her 70s with active or convalescent COVID-19. Source material: peripheral blood. The CDR3 DNA reads TGTGCCAGCAGCCAAGAAGCAGGGGGCTCTGGAAACACCATATATTTT. This gives the protein CASSQEAGGSGNTIYF.